The next 3 T cell receptor beta chains were all read from a single sample in a study of T cell responses to AZD1222 COVID-19 vaccine. The protocol was immunoSEQ multiplex PCR, while the TCRdb copy is restricted to in-frame clones and leaves out a portion. The profile shows about 110,000 clones, around 90% of them singletons. The sample in question was peripheral blood, obtained 28 days after the second AZD1222 dose. The origin of the receptors is an adult who received the AZD1222 COVID-19 vaccine.

This chain connects TRBV9 to TRBJ1-1; no clear D. The germline V gene has CDR1 SGDLS and CDR2 YYNGEE. This CDR3 contains 15 residues. The V end lost 0 bases, the J end lost 0 bases, and 9 bases lay between the germline ends. The CDR3 loop reads CASSVAPDMNTEAFF. CDR3 nucleotides: TGTGCCAGCAGCGTAGCTCCAGACATGAACACTGAAGCTTTCTTT.

This sequence joins TRBV6-5 and TRBJ1-1, with D perhaps matching TRBD1 (5 bases). The V end lost 6 bases, the J end lost 0 bases, and 8 bases lay between the germline ends. Germline V gene sequence: CDR1 MNHEY, CDR2 SVGAGI. The CDR3 has 13 residues. The CDR3 loop is CASRGAMNTEAFF. The CDR3 DNA is TGTGCCAGCAGAGGGGCTATGAACACTGAAGCTTTCTTT.

This chain joins TRBV10-2 and TRBJ1-4, with 10 nucleotides matching TRBD1. Germline V gene data show CDR1 as WSHSY and CDR2 as SAAADI. This CDR3 region has 18 residues. V trimming: 5 bases; J trimming: 2 bases; junction bases outside the gene matches: 11. The CDR3 spells CASSWMPGQGSTNEKLFF. The CDR3 DNA is TGCGCCAGCAGTTGGATGCCGGGACAGGGGTCTACTAATGAAAAACTGTTTTTT.